Listed below are T cell receptor beta chains from one sample, sequenced in a study of blood T cell repertoires in COVID-19. Sequencing used immunoSEQ multiplex PCR; TCRdb keeps in-frame clones, though not all of them. The data contain about 130,000 clones, around 83% of them seen just once; the ten biggest clones take up over 15%. Input material: peripheral blood. The receptors here all came from a woman aged 45-60 years with acute or convalescent COVID-19. The CDR3 runs from the conserved cysteine through the conserved F or W. Each record gives: V gene, J gene, D gene, clone size, CDR3 protein, CDR3 DNA. The D gene is left open where the match is weak. Part of the rows lack a size; the others show once, few, many or a class for expanded clones.

TRBV18,TRBJ2-7,TRBD1,NA,CASSLRQGPYEQYF,TGTGCCAGCTCACTTCGACAGGGGCCCTACGAGCAGTACTTC
TRBV6-5,TRBJ1-1,TRBD1,NA,CASSSGQGGIGAFF,TGTGCCAGCAGTTCGGGACAGGGGGGAATAGGGGCTTTCTTT
TRBV4-1,TRBJ2-7,TRBD2,NA,CASSQELAGTYEQYF,TGCGCCAGCAGCCAAGAGCTAGCGGGGACCTACGAGCAGTACTTC
TRBV14,TRBJ1-4,NA,NA,CASSQAATTNEKLFF,TGTGCCAGCAGCCAAGCCGCTACAACTAATGAAAAACTGTTTTTT
TRBV5-6,TRBJ1-2,TRBD1,NA,CASRRRGRQYGYTF,TGTGCCAGCAGGCGTAGGGGGCGCCAGTATGGCTACACCTTC
TRBV11-2,TRBJ1-3,NA,NA,CASSLRAGNTIYF,TGTGCCAGCAGCTTGAGGGCTGGAAACACCATATATTTT
TRBV19,TRBJ1-1,TRBD1,NA,CASSINRGLLWDTEAFF,TGTGCCAGTAGTATTAACAGGGGGCTTTTATGGGACACTGAAGCTTTCTTT
TRBV12-5,TRBJ2-4,TRBD1,NA,CASGSGQALENIQYF,TGTGCTAGTGGCTCTGGACAGGCCCTTGAAAACATTCAGTACTTC
TRBV29-1,TRBJ2-7,TRBD1,NA,CSATWTGEEQYF,TGCAGCGCCACCTGGACAGGGGAAGAGCAGTACTTC
TRBV29-1,TRBJ2-7,NA,NA,CSVETAVAYEQYF,TGCAGCGTTGAAACGGCGGTTGCCTACGAGCAGTACTTC
TRBV6-5,TRBJ2-7,TRBD1,NA,CASSPRDRAYEQYF,TGTGCCAGCAGTCCCCGGGACAGAGCCTACGAGCAGTACTTC
TRBV19,TRBJ1-6,TRBD1,once,CASSKRTGTQNNSPLHF,TGTGCCAGTAGTAAACGGACAGGAACCCAAAATAACTCACCCCTCCACTTT
TRBV3-1/TRBV3-2,TRBJ1-1,TRBD1,NA,CASSLTGGEAFF,TGTGCCAGCAGTCTCACAGGGGGTGAAGCTTTCTTT
TRBV6-5,TRBJ1-2,NA,NA,CASRGPGEAYGYTF,TGTGCCAGCAGGGGGCCCGGAGAAGCCTATGGCTACACCTTC
TRBV5-4,TRBJ2-2,NA,few,CASSLRAGIRTGELFF,TGTGCCAGCAGCTTGAGGGCAGGGATAAGAACCGGGGAGCTGTTTTTT
TRBV30,TRBJ1-1,NA,NA,CAWSIQGRTEAFF,TGTGCCTGGAGTATACAGGGAAGGACTGAAGCTTTCTTT
TRBV5-1,TRBJ1-2,TRBD1,NA,CASSKDRVYGYTF,TGCGCCAGCAGCAAAGACAGGGTCTATGGCTACACCTTC
TRBV6-5,TRBJ2-7,NA,NA,CASSLQGNTYEQYF,TGTGCCAGCAGTTTACAGGGAAATACCTACGAGCAGTACTTC
TRBV19,TRBJ1-2,NA,NA,CASSPETPARLNYGYTF,TGTGCCAGTAGCCCCGAAACCCCGGCCAGACTCAACTATGGCTACACCTTC
TRBV9,TRBJ1-1,TRBD1,NA,CASSKTGIVGTEAFF,TGTGCCAGCAGCAAGACAGGGATTGTGGGGACTGAAGCTTTCTTT
TRBV30,TRBJ2-1,TRBD2,NA,CALRGASSYNEQFF,TGTGCCTTGCGGGGGGCCAGCTCCTACAATGAGCAGTTCTTC
TRBV10-3,TRBJ1-1,NA,NA,CAISGGGSNTEAFF,TGTGCCATCAGTGGAGGCGGCAGCAACACTGAAGCTTTCTTT
TRBV6-1,TRBJ1-5,TRBD1,once,CASSASGGGNAQPQHF,TGTGCCAGCAGTGCCTCCGGAGGGGGCAATGCTCAGCCCCAGCATTTT
TRBV5-5,TRBJ2-7,TRBD1,NA,CASSLDRGLTYEQYF,TGTGCCAGCAGCCTAGACAGGGGTCTGACCTACGAGCAGTACTTC